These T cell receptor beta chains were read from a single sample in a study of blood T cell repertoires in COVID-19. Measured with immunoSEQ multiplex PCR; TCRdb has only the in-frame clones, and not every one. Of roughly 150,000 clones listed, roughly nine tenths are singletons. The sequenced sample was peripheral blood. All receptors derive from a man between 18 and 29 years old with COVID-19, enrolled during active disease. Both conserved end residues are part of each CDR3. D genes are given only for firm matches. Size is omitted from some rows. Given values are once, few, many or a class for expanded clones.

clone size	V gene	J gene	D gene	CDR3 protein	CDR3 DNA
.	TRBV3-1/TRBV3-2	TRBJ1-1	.	CASSQESGVGRGTEAFF	TGTGCCAGCAGCCAAGAAAGTGGAGTGGGGCGAGGCACTGAAGCTTTCTTT
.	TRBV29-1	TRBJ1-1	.	CSGLRGINTEAFF	TGCAGCGGACTTAGGGGGATTAACACTGAAGCTTTCTTT
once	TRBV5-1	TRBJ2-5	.	CASSLVGGRQETQYF	TGCGCCAGCAGCTTAGTGGGGGGGCGTCAAGAGACCCAGTACTTC
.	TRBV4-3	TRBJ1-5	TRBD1	CASSQDLGGQGAPSNQPQHF	TGCGCCAGCAGCCAAGATCTAGGGGGACAGGGGGCTCCTAGCAATCAGCCCCAGCATTTT
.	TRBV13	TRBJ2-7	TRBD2	CASSFQGLAKDEQYF	TGTGCCAGCAGCTTTCAGGGACTAGCTAAGGACGAGCAGTACTTC
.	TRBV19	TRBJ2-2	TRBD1	CATPSTPGQKTGELFF	TGTGCCACCCCATCCACTCCGGGACAGAAAACCGGGGAGCTGTTTTTT
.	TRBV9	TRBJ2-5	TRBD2	CASSIGTSGETQYF	TGTGCCAGCAGCATCGGGACTAGCGGGGAGACCCAGTACTTC
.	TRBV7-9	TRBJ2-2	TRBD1	CASSPTGGTGELFF	TGTGCCAGCAGCCCCACAGGGGGCACCGGGGAGCTGTTTTTT
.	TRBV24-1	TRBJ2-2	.	CATSGEYTGELFF	TGTGCCACCAGTGGCGAATACACCGGGGAGCTGTTTTTT
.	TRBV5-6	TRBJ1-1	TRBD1	CASSLAWDRGRAPEAFF	TGTGCCAGCAGCTTGGCTTGGGACAGGGGCCGCGCCCCTGAAGCTTTCTTT
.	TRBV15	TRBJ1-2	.	CATSRRQAYTDLWSYTF	TGTGCCACCAGCAGGCGACAGGCCTATACTGATCTATGGAGCTACACCTTC
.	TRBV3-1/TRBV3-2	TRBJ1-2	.	CASSQILGGDRANYGYTF	TGTGCCAGCAGCCAAATTTTGGGGGGAGACCGAGCTAACTATGGCTACACCTTC
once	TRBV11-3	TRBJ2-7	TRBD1	CASSYGTGGDEQYF	TGTGCCAGCAGCTACGGGACAGGGGGCGACGAGCAGTACTTC
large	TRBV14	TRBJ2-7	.	CASSQSRAEQYF	TGTGCCAGCAGCCAATCGAGGGCCGAGCAGTACTTC
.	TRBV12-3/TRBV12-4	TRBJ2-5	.	CASSLIVQETQYF	TGTGCCAGCAGTTTAATAGTCCAAGAGACCCAGTACTTC
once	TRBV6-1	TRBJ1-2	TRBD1	CASSEFDSGGHGYTF	TGTGCCAGCAGTGAATTTGATTCAGGGGGCCACGGCTACACCTTC
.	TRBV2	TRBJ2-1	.	CASSAGSTYNEQFF	TGTGCCAGCAGTGCAGGGTCTACCTACAATGAGCAGTTCTTC
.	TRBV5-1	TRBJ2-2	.	CASSFATTRKTGELFF	TGCGCCAGCAGCTTTGCGACGACTAGAAAGACCGGGGAGCTGTTTTTT
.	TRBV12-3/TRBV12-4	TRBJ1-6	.	CASSFQGSPLHF	TGTGCCAGCAGTTTCCAGGGATCACCCCTCCACTTT
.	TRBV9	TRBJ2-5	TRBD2	CASSEGPGGETQYF	TGTGCCAGCAGTGAAGGCCCCGGGGGGGAGACCCAGTACTTC
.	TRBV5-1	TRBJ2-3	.	CASSFQRAGTDTQYF	TGCGCCAGCAGCTTCCAGCGGGCGGGCACAGATACGCAGTATTTT
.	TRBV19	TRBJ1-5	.	CASSRVDAGNQPQHF	TGTGCCAGTAGCCGGGTTGATGCGGGCAATCAGCCCCAGCATTTT
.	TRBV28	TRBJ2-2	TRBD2	CASSSPGTSGRENTGELFF	TGTGCCAGCAGCAGCCCCGGGACTAGCGGGAGGGAGAACACCGGGGAGCTGTTTTTT
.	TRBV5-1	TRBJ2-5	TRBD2	CASSLAVSSGGQETQYF	TGCGCCAGCAGCTTGGCCGTCTCTAGCGGGGGCCAAGAGACCCAGTACTTC
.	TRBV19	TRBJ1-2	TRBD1	CASSTGGPDGYTF	TGTGCCAGTAGTACAGGGGGCCCGGATGGCTACACCTTC
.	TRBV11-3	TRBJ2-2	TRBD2	CASSPREGLAEQYTGELFF	TGTGCCAGCAGCCCGCGGGAGGGACTAGCGGAGCAGTACACCGGGGAGCTGTTTTTT
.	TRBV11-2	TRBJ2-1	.	CASSRERAAYNEQFF	TGTGCCAGCAGCCGCGAGAGGGCGGCCTACAATGAGCAGTTCTTC